The 9 T cell receptor beta chains below were found in one sample sequenced in a study of CD8+CD57+ T cells in acquired aplastic anemia. The study profiled TCR beta VDJ and CDR3 using genomic DNA as template. Each CDR3 protein gets one entry after TCRdb re-called the reads with MiXCR. The sample shows some 150,000 distinct CDR3 sequences, less than 45% of them seen only once. The source material was sorted CD4+, CD8+, or CD8+CD57+ T cells (not recorded which) from PBMCs. The source is a human donor in good health, serving as a control.

This chain connects TRBV20-1 to TRBJ2-7; weak D call: TRBD2 (6 bases). There are 15 residues in the CDR3. Germline CDR1 is DFQATT and CDR2 is SNEGSKA (reference sequence). V was shortened by 7 bases and J by 3 bases, with 22 bases between the two germline ends. The CDR3 DNA sequence: TGCAGTGTCCCGACCCCACTGCGGGATCTCTACGAGCAGTACTTC. Its translation: CSVPTPLRDLYEQYF.

The chain combines TRBV7-9 with TRBJ2-1; a weak D match, TRBD2 (5 bases). The CDR3 spans 12 residues. Germline V CDR1 and CDR2: SEHNR, FQNEAQ (reference sequence). V lost 5 bases, J lost 7 bases, and 9 bases lay in between. The CDR3 here is CASSQEVNEQFF. The CDR3 bases are TGTGCCAGCAGCCAGGAGGTGAATGAGCAGTTCTTC.

Only one count was recorded for this clonotype. The V call is TRBV12-3 or TRBV12-4, the J call TRBJ2-2, with no clear D. CDR3 length equals 14 residues. V was clipped by 4 bases and J by 3 bases, with 9 bases between them. Here the CDR3 DNA reads TGTGCCAGCAGTTACTCGGGTGACACCGGGGAGCTGTTTTTT. Protein product: CASSYSGDTGELFF.

The sample holds many counts of this clonotype. The V gene is TRBV9, the J gene TRBJ2-1; no reliable D call. This CDR3 spans 12 amino acids. V was trimmed by 0 bases and J by 5 bases, leaving 3 bases between them. Germline-derived CDR1 and CDR2 are SGDLS and YYNGEE. The CDR3 here is CASSVGNNEQFF. The CDR3 DNA is TGTGCCAGCAGCGTAGGAAACAATGAGCAGTTCTTC.

J is TRBJ2-7 and V is TRBV5-1, with TRBD2 as a possible D gene (6 bases). CDR1 and CDR2 (germline): SGHRS, YFSETQ. The CDR3 is 16 amino acids. The ends were cut back, 4 bases at V and 2 bases at J, with 19 bases in the middle. The CDR3 nucleotides are TGCGCCAGCAGCAAGACACGGGACTCGGGAACCTACGAGCAGTACTTC. Translating gives CASSKTRDSGTYEQYF.

This clonotype was observed many times. The chain joins TRBV7-9 to TRBJ1-2; D is unresolved. The length of the CDR3 is 15 residues. From germline, CDR1 is SEHNR and CDR2 FQNEAQ (reference sequence). The V end lost 5 bases, the J end lost 4 bases, and 17 bases lay between the germline ends. The CDR3 is CASSGNGVMSYGYTF. The CDR3 DNA follows: TGTGCCAGCAGCGGGAACGGGGTGATGTCCTATGGCTACACCTTC. The full variable domain, in which reference TRBV7-9 and TRBJ1-2 provide the parts outside the CDR3, is DTGVSQNPRHKITKRGQNVTFRCDPISEHNRLYWYRQTLGQGPEFLTYFQNEAQLEKSRLLSDRFSAERPKGSFSTLEIQRTEQGDSAMYLCASSGNGVMSYGYTFGSGTRLTVV.

This clonotype was counted ten times or more. This chain joins TRBV5-1 and TRBJ1-2, with 10 positions matching TRBD1. Germline V gives CDR1 SGHRS, CDR2 YFSETQ. Trimming cost V 2 bases and J 3 bases; bases outside gene matches: 10. The CDR3 length is 17 residues. CDR3 DNA sequence: TGCGCCAGCAGCTTTTTCTCAGACAGGGGGCTACACTATGGCTACACCTTC. Translation gives CASSFFSDRGLHYGYTF.

This clonotype was counted ten times or more. J is TRBJ2-6 and V is TRBV27; TRBD1 aligns across 7 bases. CDR3 length equals 15 residues. Germline CDR1 and CDR2: MNHEY and SMNVEV (reference sequence). Trimming cost V 6 bases and J 4 bases; bases outside gene matches: 6. The CDR3 DNA reads as TGTGCCAGCAGGTCAACAGGGGCAGGGGCCAACGTCCTGACTTTC. This codes for CASRSTGAGANVLTF.

V is TRBV27 and J is TRBJ2-5; TRBD1 matches at 7 bases. This CDR3 has 14 residues. Trimming cost V 3 bases and J 5 bases; bases outside gene matches: 6. Germline lookup yields CDR1 MNHEY and CDR2 SMNVEV (reference sequence). CDR3 loop: CASSFKDRRETQYF. CDR3 bases: TGTGCCAGCAGTTTTAAGGACAGGCGGGAGACCCAGTACTTC.